The rows below give T cell receptor beta chains drawn from one sample of a study of blood T cell repertoires in COVID-19. Sequenced by immunoSEQ multiplex PCR; TCRdb stores in-frame clones only, minus some. The sample consists of 150,000 to 160,000 clones, 80% of them appearing once. The sample comprised peripheral blood. All receptors derive from a man in his sixties with acute or convalescent COVID-19. CDR3s include the opening cysteine and the closing phenylalanine or tryptophan. D genes are given only for firm matches. Part of the rows lack a size; the others show once, few, many or a class for expanded clones.

d_gene	v_gene	abundance	j_gene	CDR3nt	CDR3aa
NA	TRBV5-1	NA	TRBJ1-1	TGCGCCAGCAGCTTGACGCCGGGGTTGAACACTGAAGCTTTCTTT	CASSLTPGLNTEAFF
TRBD1	TRBV2	NA	TRBJ1-4	TGTGCCAGCAGCGGGACAGGCCTTAATGAAAAACTGTTTTTT	CASSGTGLNEKLFF
NA	TRBV14	NA	TRBJ1-2	TGTGCCAGCAGCCCGGGGACCCCCGGGGGAGGCTACACCTTC	CASSPGTPGGGYTF
NA	TRBV6-5	NA	TRBJ2-2	TGTGCCAGCAGTTCTACTAGGGACACCGGGGAGCTGTTTTTT	CASSSTRDTGELFF
TRBD1	TRBV7-2	few	TRBJ1-1	TGTGCCAGCAGCTTACAGGGGGCGCGAACTGAAGCTTTCTTT	CASSLQGARTEAFF
TRBD2	TRBV10-3	NA	TRBJ2-2	TGTGCCATCAGTGAAGCGGGGGGTTACACCGGGGAGCTGTTTTTT	CAISEAGGYTGELFF
TRBD2	TRBV6-4	few	TRBJ2-1	TGTGCCAGCAGTCCCCTAGCGGGGGCCTACAATGAGCAGTTCTTC	CASSPLAGAYNEQFF
TRBD1	TRBV7-9	NA	TRBJ1-5	TGTGCCAGCAGTAAATCCGGGACAGGGGCGAGGATCTCCAATCAGCCCCAGCATTTT	CASSKSGTGARISNQPQHF
TRBD1	TRBV7-3	NA	TRBJ2-2	TGTGCCAGCAGCCCGGACAGGGCGAACACCGGGGAGCTGTTTTTT	CASSPDRANTGELFF
NA	TRBV5-1	once	TRBJ2-2	TGCGCCAGCAGCTTGGACGGGTCACCCACCGGGGAGCTGTTTTTT	CASSLDGSPTGELFF
NA	TRBV6-1	NA	TRBJ2-7	TGTGCCAGCAGTGAAGAATTAGGGGGGGAAGCCTACGAGCAGTACTTC	CASSEELGGEAYEQYF
TRBD1	TRBV2	NA	TRBJ1-2	TGTGCCAGCTCCCTGACAGGGTTCGGCTACACCTTC	CASSLTGFGYTF
NA	TRBV2	NA	TRBJ2-3	TGTGCCAGCAGGGATAGTCACGACATACCCACAGATACGCAGTATTTT	CASRDSHDIPTDTQYF
TRBD2	TRBV9	NA	TRBJ2-6	TGTGCCAGCAGCGGGGCCCCCCGGGGGGATGGTGGGGCCAACGTCCTGACTTTC	CASSGAPRGDGGANVLTF
TRBD2	TRBV29-1	once	TRBJ2-7	TGCAGCGTTGTTCCTAGCGGGGGGAGCTCCTACGAGCAGTACTTC	CSVVPSGGSSYEQYF
NA	TRBV11-2	NA	TRBJ1-1	TGTGCCAGCAGCCCGAGGGTTGGGAACACTGAAGCTTTCTTT	CASSPRVGNTEAFF
NA	TRBV7-3	NA	TRBJ2-1	TGTGCCAGCAGCGGATTGGGCCCAGGCAATGAGCAGTTCTTC	CASSGLGPGNEQFF
NA	TRBV11-1	NA	TRBJ2-7	TGTGCCAGCAGCCCAGGGTCTCATTACGAGCAGTACTTC	CASSPGSHYEQYF
TRBD2	TRBV27	NA	TRBJ2-3	TGTGCCAGCAGTCGAGGGGCTAGCGGGAACGCAGATACGCAGTATTTT	CASSRGASGNADTQYF
NA	TRBV30	NA	TRBJ2-6	TGTGCCTGGAGTGTACCTGGGCACTCTGGGGCCAACGTCCTGACTTTC	CAWSVPGHSGANVLTF
TRBD1	TRBV9	NA	TRBJ2-3	TGTGCCAGCAGCGTCGACCCGGGACAGGGAACAGATACGCAGTATTTT	CASSVDPGQGTDTQYF
NA	TRBV19	NA	TRBJ1-5	TGTGCCAGTAGTCAGATTAGGGGATATAGCAATCAGCCCCAGCATTTT	CASSQIRGYSNQPQHF
TRBD2	TRBV5-1	few	TRBJ2-7	TGCGCCAGTACAGGGGATCCCGGGACTAGCAGCTACGAGCAGTACTTC	CASTGDPGTSSYEQYF
NA	TRBV5-6	NA	TRBJ2-1	TGTGCCAGCAGCTGGCGAGGCAGGGGCCACAATGAGCAGTTCTTC	CASSWRGRGHNEQFF
TRBD1	TRBV7-9	few	TRBJ1-4	TGTGCCAGCAGTCGGTGGACAGGGAACGATGAAAAACTGTTTTTT	CASSRWTGNDEKLFF
TRBD2	TRBV6-5	once	TRBJ2-1	TGTGCCAGCAGTTACAGAGCGGGAGGATTTAATGAGCAGTTCTTC	CASSYRAGGFNEQFF
TRBD1	TRBV7-2	NA	TRBJ2-1	TGTGCCAGCAGCTGGGGGGGACAGGGCTACAATGAGCAGTTCTTC	CASSWGGQGYNEQFF
TRBD2	TRBV11-2	NA	TRBJ2-1	TGTGCCAGCAGTCCCGCTAGCGGGGGGGACAGGGAGCAGTTCTTC	CASSPASGGDREQFF
TRBD1	TRBV5-8	NA	TRBJ1-2	TGTGCCAGCAGCTCTCTCGGGGGCCTAGGGGGCGGCTACACCTTC	CASSSLGGLGGGYTF
NA	TRBV18	NA	TRBJ1-5	TGTGCCAGCTCACCGGGCCTGAATAATCAGCCCCAGCATTTT	CASSPGLNNQPQHF
NA	TRBV3-1/TRBV3-2	NA	TRBJ1-2	TGTGCCAGCAGCCGGGGAGTTGGGAGCGCTTACTATGGCTACACCTTC	CASSRGVGSAYYGYTF
NA	TRBV7-9	NA	TRBJ2-1	TGTGCCAGCAGCTCCCGGACAGCCTCCTACAATGAGCAGTTCTTC	CASSSRTASYNEQFF
TRBD1	TRBV12-5	NA	TRBJ1-1	TGTGCTAGTGGTTTGGGACAGGGGGGCACTGAAGCTTTCTTT	CASGLGQGGTEAFF
NA	TRBV5-4	NA	TRBJ1-3	TGTGCCAGCAGCTCGGACACGTTCTCTGGAAACACCATATATTTT	CASSSDTFSGNTIYF
TRBD2	TRBV20-1	NA	TRBJ2-3	TGCAGTGCTAGAGACGGGAGGGCCGAGTATTTT	CSARDGRAEYF
NA	TRBV2	NA	TRBJ2-7	TGTGCCAGCAATGGGTACAGGGACCCCTACGAGCAGTACTTC	CASNGYRDPYEQYF
NA	TRBV10-1	NA	TRBJ1-1	TGCGCCAGCAGTGAGGGCTGGAACACTGAAGCTTTCTTT	CASSEGWNTEAFF
NA	TRBV5-4	NA	TRBJ1-4	TGTGCCAGCAGCTCGGGTCTCCCTAATGAAAAACTGTTTTTT	CASSSGLPNEKLFF
TRBD1	TRBV5-1	NA	TRBJ1-4	TGCGCCAGCAGCGCGACAGGGTTCTTGGGTAATGAAAAACTGTTTTTT	CASSATGFLGNEKLFF
NA	TRBV2	NA	TRBJ2-7	TGTGCCAGCAGTGGAGGCACCGCAAGCGAGCAGTACTTC	CASSGGTASEQYF
NA	TRBV11-2	NA	TRBJ2-7	TGTGCCAGCACCCCTGCGGTCTCCTACGAGCAGTACTTC	CASTPAVSYEQYF
NA	TRBV4-1	NA	TRBJ2-1	TGCGCCAGCAGCCAAGAGAATAGGGGGAGTAGTGAGCAGTTCTTC	CASSQENRGSSEQFF
TRBD1	TRBV24-1	NA	TRBJ1-4	TGTGCCACCAGTACGGGACAGGGGAATGAAAAACTGTTTTTT	CATSTGQGNEKLFF
NA	TRBV4-2	NA	TRBJ2-7	TGTGCCAGCAGCCCCAGCTCCTACGAGCAGTACTTC	CASSPSSYEQYF
NA	TRBV28	once	TRBJ1-2	TGTGCCAGCAGTTTGGCGGCTACTAACTATGGCTACACCTTC	CASSLAATNYGYTF
TRBD1	TRBV18	NA	TRBJ1-4	TGTGCCAGCTCGCTCGACAGGGTTGCAACTAATGAAAAACTGTTTTTT	CASSLDRVATNEKLFF
NA	TRBV6-5	NA	TRBJ2-3	TGTGCCAGCAGTTACGGGAGACGCGTCACAGATACGCAGTATTTT	CASSYGRRVTDTQYF
TRBD1	TRBV3-1/TRBV3-2	once	TRBJ1-2	TGTGCCAGCAGCCGAATCAGGGGGTCTGGCTACACCTTC	CASSRIRGSGYTF
NA	TRBV13	NA	TRBJ2-2	TGTGCCAGCAGCCGAGGAAGGACCGGGGAGCTGTTTTTT	CASSRGRTGELFF
NA	TRBV2	NA	TRBJ2-2	TGTGCCAGCCTCCGAGAGCACGGGGAGCTGTTTTTT	CASLREHGELFF
TRBD2	TRBV6-6	NA	TRBJ2-3	TGTGCCAGCAGTTGGGGGGGTTCTAGCACAGATACGCAGTATTTT	CASSWGGSSTDTQYF
TRBD1	TRBV19	NA	TRBJ1-5	TGTGCCAGTAGGGACAGGGCTCAGCCCCAGCATTTT	CASRDRAQPQHF
NA	TRBV28	NA	TRBJ1-2	TGTGCCAGCAACAGGGATAACTATGGCTACACCTTC	CASNRDNYGYTF
TRBD1	TRBV10-3	NA	TRBJ2-1	TGTGCCATCAGTGAAGGGGGCTATGAGCAGTTCTTC	CAISEGGYEQFF
NA	TRBV7-9	NA	TRBJ1-1	TGTGCCAGCAGCTTTAACGGAGACACTGAAGCTTTCTTT	CASSFNGDTEAFF
NA	TRBV28	once	TRBJ1-6	TGTGCCAGCAGGGGGAGGCGGCACACCCTCCACTTT	CASRGRRHTLHF
NA	TRBV6-5	NA	TRBJ1-1	TGTGCCAGCAGTTTGGGTGCAGGTCCCCTGAACACTGAAGCTTTCTTT	CASSLGAGPLNTEAFF
NA	TRBV28	few	TRBJ1-2	TGTGCCAGCAGCTCCGGATGGGGGGACGGCTACACCTTC	CASSSGWGDGYTF
TRBD1	TRBV3-1/TRBV3-2	NA	TRBJ2-5	TGTGCCAGCAGCCCGACAGGGTTGGAGACCCAGTACTTC	CASSPTGLETQYF
NA	TRBV4-3	NA	TRBJ2-2	TGCGCCAGCAGCCAATTTAGTACAGGCACCGGGGAGCTGTTTTTT	CASSQFSTGTGELFF